These 8 T cell receptor beta chains originate from one sample sequenced in a study of blood T cell repertoires in COVID-19. Method: immunoSEQ multiplex PCR; TCRdb's copy keeps in-frame clones and lacks some. The repertoire includes 250,000 to 300,000 clones, about 87% of them detected once, and approximately 1.6% sits in the top ten. Source material: peripheral blood. These receptors were obtained from a woman aged 40 to 49 who had recovered from COVID-19.

This chain connects TRBV30 to TRBJ1-1; D might be TRBD1 (5 bases). Trimming removed 5 bases at V and 1 base at J, with 11 bases between. CDR3 length: 13 residues. Germline CDR1 and CDR2: GTSNPN and SVGIG (reference sequence). Here the CDR3 DNA reads TGTGCCTGGGGCAGCGGGGGGAACACTGAAGCTTTCTTT. The encoded protein is CAWGSGGNTEAFF.

This chain connects TRBV10-3 to TRBJ2-7; D is perhaps TRBD2 (5 bases). Germline loops: CDR1 ENHRY, CDR2 SYGVKD. The length of the CDR3 is 14 residues. CDR3 nucleotide sequence: TGTGCGGTATCACCTCAAGCGGATAGTAGCGAGCAGTACTTC. This codes for CAVSPQADSSEQYF.

This clone occurred once. This sequence joins TRBV5-4 and TRBJ1-2; the D gene is possibly TRBD1 (6 bases). The CDR3 is made up of 14 amino acids. Germline loops: CDR1 SGHNT, CDR2 YYREEE (reference sequence). The V and J ends lost 2 bases and 4 bases respectively, with 12 bases between them. The CDR3: CASSLTQGTYGYTF. The CDR3 DNA reads as TGTGCCAGCAGCTTAACCCAGGGGACCTATGGCTACACCTTC.

This clone has a single count. The chain employs TRBV9 and TRBJ2-1, with 9 bases fitting TRBD1. CDR1 is SGDLS and CDR2 is YYNGEE in the germline V gene. V lost 4 bases to trimming and J lost 5 bases; unmatched junction nucleotides: 10. CDR3 size: 16 residues. The CDR3: CASSPPVGQGNNEQFF. Written as DNA, the CDR3 is TGTGCCAGCAGCCCCCCGGTTGGACAGGGGAACAATGAGCAGTTCTTC.

As for this clone: Other DNA sequences from this sample encode an identical CDR3 as well. The chain has TRBV6-5 and TRBJ1-1; D is undetermined. The length of the CDR3 is 13 residues. Germline lookup yields CDR1 MNHEY and CDR2 SVGAGI. Trimming stripped 5 bases from V and 2 bases from J, with 9 bases between. CDR3 sequence (DNA): TGTGCCAGCAGTCCTCGGGGTAACACTGAAGCTTTCTTT. Its translation is CASSPRGNTEAFF.

This CDR3 is CATSRDPYTDTQYF. CDR3 bases: TGTGCCACCAGCAGAGATCCCTACACAGATACGCAGTATTTT. This chain uses TRBV15 with TRBJ2-3; unclear D gene. Looked up from germline, CDR1 is LNHNV and CDR2 is YYDKDF (reference sequence). The length of the CDR3 is 14 residues. Trimming left V 0 bases short and J 2 bases short, with 6 bases between.

J is TRBJ2-1 and V is TRBV10-1, with 7 bases aligning to TRBD1. V shed 4 bases and J 6 bases; nucleotides not matched to a gene: 9. This CDR3 region has 15 residues. Germline CDR1 reads WNHNN; CDR2 reads SYGVQD (reference sequence). CDR3 residues: CASSGHRQGRNEQFF. The DNA of the CDR3 is TGCGCCAGCAGTGGTCACCGACAGGGTCGCAATGAGCAGTTCTTC.

The chain combines TRBV10-3 with TRBJ2-3; TRBD1 matches 7 bases. The J segment lost 2 bases and the V segment lost 2 bases, leaving 1 base of the junction unmatched. Germline V gene lookup returns CDR1 ENHRY and CDR2 SYGVKD. The CDR3 has 14 residues. The CDR3 here is CAISEDRDTDTQYF. The CDR3 DNA is TGTGCCATCAGTGAGGACAGGGACACAGATACGCAGTATTTT.